This T cell receptor (beta chain) stems from a study of identical twins. TCRdb reanalysed the 5' RACE reads using MiXCR and keeps one entry per CDR3 protein. This sample yields hundreds of thousands of distinct CDR3 sequences, of which 15% to 20% are seen a single time; under 15% belongs to the top ten. Remarks on this clonotype: At one end, the junction sequence differs from germline, possibly due to a read error.

The CDR3 contains 15 residues. Germline V gives CDR1 SEHNR, CDR2 FQNEAQ (reference sequence). This sample was also put to use in a study of T cells expressing NK-cell markers. That investigation notes: Questions lingered over whether expanded NKG2C+ T cell clones were HCMV-specific.

This receptor was identified in a woman aged 18 to 35 in good health. This chain joins TRBV7-9 and TRBJ2-1, with D perhaps matching TRBD2 (5 bases). The sample taken for sequencing was PBMCs. The CDR3 DNA follows: TGTGCCAGCAGCCTACTAGGATCGGTTGCCGCGGGTTTGGTCTTC. Its protein is CASSLLGSVAAGLVF.